The subject of this entry is one TCR beta chain. This clonotype has a count of ten or more. Its specific antigen is unknown. Per-nucleotide qualities are absent, and no much larger clonotype sits a single base away. The sample's treatment or condition label, decoded: live attenuated yellow fever vaccine strain. At every blood-draw timepoint, two biological replicates of bulk PBMCs were collected. A standard Ficoll-Paque protocol was used to isolate PBMCs from peripheral blood. TriZol was used to extract RNA from bulk PBMCs, CD4 and CD8 fractions, and dextramer-positive and dextramer-negative fractions. Including the terminal cysteine and phenylalanine, the CDR3 comprises 13 residues. The only DNA kept is the CDR3, 39 bases in frame from the first base. V drops 2 bases and J drops 5 bases, leaving 8 bases in between. CDR1 and CDR2 are read off the germline V gene as MNHEY and SVGEGT. The data originate from a study of T cells after yellow fever vaccination (dated by TCRdb to between 2018 and 2021). For the study in its entirety: The SMART-Seq v4 Ultra Low Input RNA kit was used to prepare libraries from fractions with low cell numbers. To follow T-cell clones before and after primary and booster YFV17D yellow fever vaccination, bulk TCR alpha and beta repertoires were sequenced over time. Two healthy male donors, one aged 18 to 30 and one aged 30 to 40 years, made up the cohort. Bulk PBMC replicates and cell subsets were isolated from blood drawn at multiple timepoints before and after both primary and secondary immunization. The paper as a whole reports these results and caveats: Most clones expanded after primary vaccination were re-detected after the booster (almost 98% of CD4 and roughly 85% of CD8), suggesting broad memory maintenance. Only a couple of donors were included in the study, so the extent to which the findings can be generalized is limited. A small fraction of clonotypes showed up in both the CD4 and CD8 compartments, probably as a result of convergent recombination. Computational filtering was needed because FACS-sorted repertoires could contain abundant contaminating clonotypes from the bulk population. The secondary T-cell response was found to be weaker but faster than the primary response, with a peak reached on day 5 rather than on day 15.

Data came from an Illumina NovaSeq 6000. Synthesis of TCR cDNA relied on 5'RACE template switching, a step that introduced a universal primer site along with unique molecular identifiers. Priming of cDNA synthesis was performed from both the TCR alpha and TCR beta constant segments. Library amplification used two PCR steps, and the second PCR step added sample barcodes and sequencing adapters. Libraries were sequenced on Illumina HiSeq 2500 (2x100 bp) or NovaSeq (2x150 bp). The authors' pipeline ran thus. MIGEC handled demultiplexing of reads and collapsing into UMI consensus sequences, while MiXCR performed V(D)J alignment. Vaccine-responding clonotypes were defined with edgeR using replicate PBMC samples, requiring FDR below 0.01 and a log2 fold change above 5 up to day 15. Each bulk clonotype was labeled CD4 or CD8 based on which sequenced repertoire, CD4 or CD8, contained the clonotype at higher abundance. TCRdb trimmed public reads at Q25 via fastp, called clones via MiXCR and kept in-frame beta chains. For every CDR3 protein sequence, its rows merge into one entry that carries the most common genes and DNA. These V and J calls derive from TCRdb rather than the authors' analysis. A total of just over 300,000 distinct CDR3 sequences appear in this sample, roughly 3.5% of them only once. The ten largest clonotypes hold about a quarter of the sample.

The TCR originated in a man aged 18 to 30 who received the YFV17D yellow fever vaccine. The material sequenced was PBMCs, taken on the day of the yellow fever booster vaccination. The chain uses TRBV6-2 or TRBV6-3 and TRBJ2-3; the D gene remains uncertain. The CDR3 protein sequence reads: CASSYGRGDTQYF. The bases are TGTGCCAGCAGTTACGGCCGAGGAGATACGCAGTATTTT.